This entry lists 3 T cell receptor beta chains sequenced from one sample in a study of blood T cell repertoires in COVID-19. Assay: immunoSEQ multiplex PCR; the TCRdb copy retains only in-frame clones and omits some. The profile shows approximately 82,000 clones, more than 75% of them singletons. The sample comprised peripheral blood. Receptor source: a man aged 50 to 60 with active or convalescent COVID-19.

V and J are TRBV19 and TRBJ1-3; TRBD1 aligns across 7 bases. Germline V lookup: CDR1 LNHDA, CDR2 SQIVND (reference sequence). The CDR3 runs to 11 residues. Trimming cost V 10 bases and J 11 bases; bases outside gene matches: 8. The CDR3 is CATGQSGAIYF. The DNA of the CDR3 is TGTGCCACGGGACAGAGCGGCGCCATATATTTT.

The J gene is TRBJ2-1, the V gene TRBV25-1; possible D gene TRBD2, 6 bases. The CDR3 extends over 14 amino acids. Germline V lookup: CDR1 MGHDK, CDR2 SYGVNS. The ends were cut back, 5 bases at V and 8 bases at J, with 16 bases in the middle. The CDR3 DNA is TGTGCCAGCAGTTGGTCGGGGGAAGCCGATGAGCAGTTCTTC. It yields the protein CASSWSGEADEQFF.

V usage is TRBV5-4 and J usage is TRBJ1-4; 8 bases agree with TRBD1. From germline, CDR1 is SGHNT and CDR2 YYREEE (reference sequence). The J segment lost 4 bases and the V segment lost 5 bases, leaving 7 bases of the junction unmatched. The CDR3 spans 15 residues. CDR3: CASSSQGAVNEKLFF. In DNA, the CDR3 is TGTGCCAGCAGTTCCCAGGGGGCGGTTAATGAAAAACTGTTTTTT.